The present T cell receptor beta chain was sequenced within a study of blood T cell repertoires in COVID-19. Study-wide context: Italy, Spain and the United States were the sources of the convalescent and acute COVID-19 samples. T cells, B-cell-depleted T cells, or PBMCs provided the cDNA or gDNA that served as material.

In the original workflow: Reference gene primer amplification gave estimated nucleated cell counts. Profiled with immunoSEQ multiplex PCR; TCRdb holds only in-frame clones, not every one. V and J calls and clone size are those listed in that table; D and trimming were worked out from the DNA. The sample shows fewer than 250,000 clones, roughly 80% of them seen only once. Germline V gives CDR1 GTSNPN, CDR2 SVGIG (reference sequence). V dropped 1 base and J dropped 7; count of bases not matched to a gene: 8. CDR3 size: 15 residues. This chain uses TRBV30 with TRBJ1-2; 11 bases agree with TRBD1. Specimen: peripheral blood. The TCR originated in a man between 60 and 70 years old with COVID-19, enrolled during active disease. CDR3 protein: CAWSAGTGGAGGYTF. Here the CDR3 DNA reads TGTGCCTGGAGTGCCGGGACAGGGGGAGCGGGTGGCTACACCTTC.